The 14 T cell receptor beta chains below were found in one sample sequenced in a study of neoadjuvant anti-PD-1 for oral cavity cancer. Time point of the sample: after neoadjuvant nivolumab, at surgical resection. TCRdb keeps only in-frame clones here, not all; method: immunoSEQ multiplex PCR. The repertoire holds over 65,000 clones, with approximately 87% as singletons. The sample consisted of PBMCs, taken after nivolumab (anti-PD-1) treatment. These receptors all stem from a person aged 35-79 years with oral cavity squamous cell carcinoma.

The V and J genes are TRBV6-5 and TRBJ2-1; D unclear. CDR1 is MNHEY, CDR2 SVGAGI, per germline. The CDR3 runs to 15 residues. The V and J ends lost 5 bases and 0 bases respectively, with 11 bases between them. The CDR3 loop reads CASSRALRSYNEQFF. The CDR3 nucleotides read TGTGCCAGCAGTCGCGCCCTCCGCTCCTACAATGAGCAGTTCTTC.

This chain joins TRBV6-5 and TRBJ1-1; 9 bases match TRBD1. Germline V gene lookup returns CDR1 MNHEY and CDR2 SVGAGI. J gave up 5 bases and V 9 bases, and 7 bases lay outside the gene matches. The CDR3 extends over 13 amino acids. DNA of the CDR3: TGTGCCAGTTACAGGGGGCGCGGGACTGAAGCTTTCTTT. Residues: CASYRGRGTEAFF.

This clone was recorded only once. This rearrangement joins TRBV10-3 to TRBJ2-5, with TRBD2 matching 9 bases. CDR3 size: 16 residues. J gave up 5 bases and V 6 bases, and 13 bases lay outside the gene matches. Germline-derived CDR1 and CDR2 are ENHRY and SYGVKD. The CDR3 nucleotides read TGTGCCATCAGGAATAGCGGGAGCGGCGGTGGGGAGACCCAGTACTTC. Protein sequence: CAIRNSGSGGGETQYF.

This clone occurred once. The same CDR3 also results from other DNA sequences found in this sample. V and J are TRBV6-4 and TRBJ2-2; tentative D call: TRBD2 (5 bases). CDR3 length: 14 amino acids. The V gene's germline CDR1 is MRHNA and CDR2 SNTAGT. Trimming pared 3 bases from V and 2 bases from J, leaving 7 bases between. The CDR3, as DNA: TGTGCCAGCAGTGAACTAGTTAACACCGGGGAGCTGTTTTTT. Translating gives CASSELVNTGELFF.

The V gene is TRBV7-3, the J gene TRBJ2-3; D perhaps matches TRBD1 (5 bases). The germline V gene has CDR1 SGHTA and CDR2 FQGTGA. Deletions cut 5 bases from V and 6 bases from J, with 15 bases between. The CDR3 consists of 14 residues. The CDR3 bases are TGTGCCAGCAGCAAAGGGGCAGCCGCGGATACGCAGTATTTT. Translated, it gives CASSKGAAADTQYF.

The chain joins TRBV9 to TRBJ1-1; D call uncertain. Germline-derived CDR1 and CDR2 are SGDLS and YYNGEE. With 0 bases removed from V and 0 bases from J, the gap between germline ends came to 9 bases. This CDR3 spans 15 amino acids. The CDR3 sequence: CASSVASRLNTEAFF. The DNA of the CDR3 is TGTGCCAGCAGCGTAGCTAGTCGATTGAACACTGAAGCTTTCTTT.

This chain connects TRBV5-1 to TRBJ1-1, with D hard to call. Germline V gene data show CDR1 as SGHRS and CDR2 as YFSETQ. The CDR3 loop spans 12 amino acids. Trimming cost V 2 bases and J 5 bases, with 7 bases left between them. CDR3 nucleotides: TGCGCCAGCAGCTTTTCGGGGACTGAAGCTTTCTTT. Protein: CASSFSGTEAFF. Full variable domain (missing parts from reference TRBV5-1 and TRBJ1-1): KAGVTQTPRYLIKTRGQQVTLSCSPISGHRSVSWYQQTPGQGLQFLFEYFSETQRNKGNFPGRFSGRQFSNSRSEMNVSTLELGDSALYLCASSFSGTEAFFGQGTRLTVV.

The genes are TRBV7-9 and TRBJ2-3; D not certain. V lost 3 bases to trimming and J lost 6 bases, with 13 bases between them. The V gene's germline CDR1 is SEHNR and CDR2 FQNEAQ (reference sequence). The CDR3 is 14 residues long. The DNA for the CDR3 is TGTGCCAGCAGCTTCTGGAGTTTTGACGATACGCAGTATTTT. Translated, it gives CASSFWSFDDTQYF.

This clone occurred a few times. V gene TRBV5-4 combines with J gene TRBJ1-3; weak D call: TRBD1 (5 bases). The CDR3 runs 14 residues. Between the trimmed V and J ends, which lost 5 bases and 4 bases, there was a span of 13 bases. The germline V gene has CDR1 SGHNT and CDR2 YYREEE (reference sequence). The CDR3, as DNA: TGTGCCAGCAGTCCCGGAGGGGTAGGAAACACCATATATTTT. This encodes CASSPGGVGNTIYF.

The chain links TRBV5-1 to TRBJ1-2; TRBD1 might be the D (5 bases). Trimming took 8 bases from V and 2 from J, leaving 7 bases between them. The CDR3 runs to 11 residues. In germline, CDR1 is SGHRS, CDR2 YFSETQ. CDR3 nucleotide sequence: TGCGCCAGTCGGGACAACTATGGCTACACCTTC. Residues: CASRDNYGYTF.

This clone has more than one count but fewer than ten. The V call is TRBV4-1, the J call TRBJ1-6; the D gene is possibly TRBD1 (5 bases). This CDR3 is 16 amino acids long. The V and J ends lost 1 base and 9 bases respectively, with 16 bases between them. Germline V gene lookup returns CDR1 MGHRA and CDR2 YSYEKL. CDR3 sequence: CASSQAATGLGSPLHF. CDR3 sequence (DNA): TGCGCCAGCAGCCAAGCTGCTACAGGCTTAGGTTCACCCCTCCACTTT.

The V gene is TRBV27, the J gene TRBJ2-7, with 10 bases aligning to TRBD2. This CDR3 has 14 amino acids. Germline assignment: CDR1 MNHEY and CDR2 SMNVEV (reference sequence). With 3 bases clipped from V and 7 bases from J, the junction kept 6 bases outside the gene matches. The CDR3 DNA reads TGTGCCAGCAGTTTTGGGCTAGCGGGGGATGAGCAGTACTTC. Amino acid sequence: CASSFGLAGDEQYF.

V is TRBV7-9 and J is TRBJ2-5; 7 nucleotides agree with TRBD1. The ends lost 5 bases at V and 1 base at J; junction bases unmatched: 7. The CDR3 consists of 15 residues. The germline V gene encodes CDR1 SEHNR and CDR2 FQNEAQ (reference sequence). In nucleotides, the CDR3 is TGTGCCAGCAGCCAAACAGGGGTCAGCCAAGAGACCCAGTACTTC. It codes for CASSQTGVSQETQYF.

V and J are TRBV5-4 and TRBJ1-4; D call uncertain. With 3 bases removed from V and 4 bases from J, the gap between germline ends came to 16 bases. The germline CDR1 and CDR2 sequences are SGHNT and YYREEE (reference sequence). The length of the CDR3 is 16 residues. The CDR3 coding sequence is TGTGCCAGCAGCTCCCATCAAGTCGGGAATAATGAAAAACTGTTTTTT. Its translation is CASSSHQVGNNEKLFF. Full variable domain (rest looked up from reference TRBV5-4 and TRBJ1-4): ETGVTQSPTHLIKTRGQQVTLRCSSQSGHNTVSWYQQALGQGPQFIFQYYREEENGRGNFPPRFSGLQFPNYSSELNVNALELDDSALYLCASSSHQVGNNEKLFFGSGTQLSVL.